This T cell receptor beta chain was profiled in a study of T cell repertoires in ileal Crohn's disease. For the study at large: At surgery, more than 30% of patients smoked, with median disease duration approximately 7.3 years. Biopsies of inflamed ileum from the surgical specimen form M0 samples. Per sample, around 500 nanograms of biopsy DNA were TCRB immunosequenced.

V dropped 1 base and J dropped 10; count of bases not matched to a gene: 9. Germline V lookup: CDR1 MGHRA, CDR2 YSYEKL. The CDR3 extends over 15 amino acids. Time point meaning: inflamed ileum from the surgical specimen. Included were adult ileal or ileocolonic Crohn's patients indicated for ileocolonic resection. Assay: immunoSEQ multiplex PCR; the TCRdb copy retains only in-frame clones and omits some. The table has about 11,000 clones, around 87% seen once; the top ten hold more than 9%. The receptor comes from an adult with Crohn's disease. The chain uses TRBV4-1 and TRBJ2-2, with 7 bases that match TRBD1. The specimen was ileal tissue. As DNA, the CDR3 is TGCGCCAGCAGCCAAGGGACAGGAGGCACCTTGGAGCTGTTTTTT. Its protein product is CASSQGTGGTLELFF.